Here is one T cell receptor beta chain with its context. The sample comes from a study of blood T cell repertoires in COVID-19. The method was immunoSEQ multiplex PCR; TCRdb's version includes in-frame clones alone and lacks a portion of them. The repertoire holds roughly 62,000 clones, with around 90% as singletons. This CDR3 has 13 amino acids. V lost 0 bases to trimming and J lost 5 bases, with 7 bases between them. Germline loops: CDR1 SEHNR, CDR2 FQNEAQ (reference sequence). The chain combines TRBV7-9 with TRBJ1-1; perhaps TRBD1 as D (5 bases). The sequencing input was peripheral blood. The clonotype originates from a human donor with active COVID-19. The donor label of this sample is uncertain. Written as DNA, the CDR3 is TGTGCCAGCAGCTTAGCCCAGGGTACTGAAGCTTTCTTT. Residues: CASSLAQGTEAFF. The whole variable domain, filled in from reference TRBV7-9 and TRBJ1-1, reads DTGVSQNPRHKITKRGQNVTFRCDPISEHNRLYWYRQTLGQGPEFLTYFQNEAQLEKSRLLSDRFSAERPKGSFSTLEIQRTEQGDSAMYLCASSLAQGTEAFFGQGTRLTVV.